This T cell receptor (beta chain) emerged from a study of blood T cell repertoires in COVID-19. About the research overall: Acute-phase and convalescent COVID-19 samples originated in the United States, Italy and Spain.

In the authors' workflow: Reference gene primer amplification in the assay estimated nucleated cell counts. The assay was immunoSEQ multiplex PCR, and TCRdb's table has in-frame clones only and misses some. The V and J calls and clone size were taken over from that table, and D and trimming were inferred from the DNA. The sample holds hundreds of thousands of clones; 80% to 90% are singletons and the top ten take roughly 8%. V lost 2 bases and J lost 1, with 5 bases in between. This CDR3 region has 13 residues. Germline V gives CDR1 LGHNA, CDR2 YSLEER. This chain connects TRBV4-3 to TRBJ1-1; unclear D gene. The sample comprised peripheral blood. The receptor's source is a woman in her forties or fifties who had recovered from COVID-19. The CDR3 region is CASSQNGNTEAFF. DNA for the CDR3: TGCGCCAGCAGCCAAAACGGGAACACTGAAGCTTTCTTT.